This TCR beta chain appears in the sequencing data of a study of regulatory T cells in long-lasting Graves disease. CDR1 is DFQATT, CDR2 SNEGSKA, per germline (reference sequence). The CDR3 has 16 amino acids. Described time point: newly diagnosed GD, antithyroid drugs for less than 3 months. Generation of the TCR library employed RNA extracted from PBMCs. Doctors identified Graves' disease using the American Thyroid Association guidelines. Concerning this clonotype itself: The target antigen is unknown.

Findings of the study overall: Under persistent disease, TRBV28, TRBJ1-2 and TRBJ2-5 were used preferentially.

Arm-PCR with iRepertoire HTBI primers amplified the CDR3 regions for these TCR beta libraries. TCRdb reanalysed the multiplex PCR reads using MiXCR and keeps one entry per CDR3 protein. The sample has approximately 400,000 distinct CDR3 sequences; 10% to 15% are singletons. The data were also submitted as part of a second study, on T cells in Graves' hyperthyroidism and ophthalmopathy. That report notes: HTBI primers were used for first-round RT-PCR of the TCR CDR3. By a 13 V-J model, ophthalmopathy was set apart from stable hyperthyroidism.

The genes are TRBV20-1 and TRBJ2-1; 12 bases are shared with TRBD1. With the DNA end fitting TRBJ2-5 better, the J assignment may be wrong. This sequence was found in a woman between 18 and 29 years old with Graves disease. This specimen consisted of peripheral blood mononuclear cells (PBMCs), obtained at new diagnosis, from a patient treated with antithyroid drugs. The CDR3, as DNA: TGCAGTGCTGTTCCTCTCCGGGACAGGGGGCGAGAGACCCAGTACTTC. Residues: CSAVPLRDRGRETQYF.